A single TCR beta chain is shown here with its context. The data stem from a study of blood T cell repertoires in COVID-19. Whole-study context: Both acute and convalescent COVID-19 samples were obtained from the United States, Italy and Spain. Sources were T cells, B-cell-depleted T cells, or PBMCs; the material itself was cDNA or gDNA.

How the authors handled the data: Reference gene primer amplification yielded estimated nucleated cell counts. The repertoire was sequenced with immunoSEQ multiplex PCR; TCRdb's copy has only in-frame clones and lacks some. V, J and clone size are taken as reported in that table, and D and trimming were inferred from the DNA itself. The repertoire holds 100,000 to 150,000 clones, with 80% to 85% as singletons. Germline V gene data show CDR1 as SEHNR and CDR2 as FQNEAQ (reference sequence). The CDR3 has 14 amino acids. Trimming shortened V by 1 base and J by 3 bases, and 4 bases separated the two germline ends.

The specimen was peripheral blood. The V and J genes are TRBV7-9 and TRBJ1-6; D remains ambiguous. The receptor was isolated from a woman in her 30s who had recovered from COVID-19. CDR3 loop: CASSLESYNSPLHF. The CDR3 DNA follows: TGTGCCAGCAGCTTAGAGAGCTATAATTCACCCCTCCACTTT. The entire variable domain, with the rest obtained from reference TRBV7-9 and TRBJ1-6, is as follows: DTGVSQNPRHKITKRGQNVTFRCDPISEHNRLYWYRQTLGQGPEFLTYFQNEAQLEKSRLLSDRFSAERPKGSFSTLEIQRTEQGDSAMYLCASSLESYNSPLHFGNGTRLTVT.